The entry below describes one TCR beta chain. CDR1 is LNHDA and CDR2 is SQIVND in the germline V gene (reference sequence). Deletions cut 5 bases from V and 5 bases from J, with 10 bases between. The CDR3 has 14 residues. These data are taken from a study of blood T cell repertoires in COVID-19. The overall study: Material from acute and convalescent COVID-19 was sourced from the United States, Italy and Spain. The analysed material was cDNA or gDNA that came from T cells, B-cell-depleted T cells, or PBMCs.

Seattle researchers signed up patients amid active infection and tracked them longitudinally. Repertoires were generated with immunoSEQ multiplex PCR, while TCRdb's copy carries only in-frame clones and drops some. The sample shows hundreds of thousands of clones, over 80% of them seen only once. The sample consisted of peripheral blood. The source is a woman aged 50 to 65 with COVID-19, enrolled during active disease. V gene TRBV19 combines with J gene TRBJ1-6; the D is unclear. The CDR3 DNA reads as TGTGCCAGTAGTCTCTTCGTCGATAATTCACCCCTCCACTTT. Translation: CASSLFVDNSPLHF. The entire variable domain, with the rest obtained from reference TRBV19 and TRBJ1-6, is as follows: DGGITQSPKYLFRKEGQNVTLSCEQNLNHDAMYWYRQDPGQGLRLIYYSQIVNDFQKGDIAEGYSVSREKKESFPLTVTSAQKNPTAFYLCASSLFVDNSPLHFGNGTRLTVT.